This T cell receptor beta chain was sequenced for a study of early T cells in non-severe SARS-CoV-2 infection. Background on the study: Bulk RNA taken from unsorted whole blood was sequenced, leaving chains unpaired. Study-level points and caveats: Missing private and CD4 specificities, VDJdb matching favored anti-spike CD8 responses.

V was cut by 6 bases and J by 6 bases, with 15 bases left in between. This CDR3 comprises 13 residues. Per the germline V gene, CDR1 is MDHEN and CDR2 is SYDVKM. This clonotype showed up just a few times. What it binds is not known. Individual cDNA molecules were tagged with unique molecular identifiers. TCRdb ran MiXCR on the 5' RACE reads and lists one entry per CDR3 protein. Of roughly 61,000 distinct CDR3 sequences in the sample, over 7.5% are singletons; the top ten hold about 9.4%. This sequence originates from an adult who was a healthcare worker with PCR-confirmed SARS-CoV-2 infection or an uninfected control (not recorded which). Source material: whole blood. The chain employs TRBV28 and TRBJ2-7; D tentatively reads TRBD1 or TRBD2 (5 bases each). In DNA, the CDR3 is TGTGCCAGCAGAGGGACGAAGGGTTTCGAGCAGTACTTC. Translation: CASRGTKGFEQYF.